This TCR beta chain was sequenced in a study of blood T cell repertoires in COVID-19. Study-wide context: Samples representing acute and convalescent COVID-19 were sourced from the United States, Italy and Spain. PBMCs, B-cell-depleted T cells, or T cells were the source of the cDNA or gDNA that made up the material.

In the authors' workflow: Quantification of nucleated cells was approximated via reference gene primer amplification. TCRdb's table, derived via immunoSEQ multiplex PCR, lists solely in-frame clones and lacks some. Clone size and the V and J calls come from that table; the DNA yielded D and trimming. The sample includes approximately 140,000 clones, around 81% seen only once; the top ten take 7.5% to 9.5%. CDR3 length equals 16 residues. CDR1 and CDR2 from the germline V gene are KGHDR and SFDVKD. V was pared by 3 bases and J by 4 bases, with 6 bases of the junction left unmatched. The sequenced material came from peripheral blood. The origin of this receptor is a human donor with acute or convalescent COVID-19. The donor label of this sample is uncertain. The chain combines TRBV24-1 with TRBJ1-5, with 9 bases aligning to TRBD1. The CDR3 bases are TGTGCCACCAGTGATCCGGACAGGGGCCCTAATCAGCCCCAGCATTTT. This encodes CATSDPDRGPNQPQHF.